The 8 T cell receptor beta chains below all came from one sample that was sequenced in a study of blood T cell repertoires in COVID-19. Profiled with immunoSEQ multiplex PCR; TCRdb holds only in-frame clones, not every one. Counted here are hundreds of thousands of clones, around four fifths occurring once; the ten biggest clones make up around 8.7%. Specimen: peripheral blood. The receptors were gathered from a woman in her forties or fifties with acute or convalescent COVID-19.

The genes are TRBV2 and TRBJ2-3; TRBD2 matches at 8 bases. The V gene end was trimmed by 8 bases and the J gene end by 3 bases; junction bases not matched to a gene: 10. This CDR3 region has 15 residues. CDR1 is SNHLY, CDR2 FYNNEI, per germline. CDR3 nucleotide sequence: TGTGCCAGCTGCCGGTCTAGCGGGCCTACAGATACGCAGTATTTT. Its protein product is CASCRSSGPTDTQYF.

This chain uses TRBV5-4 with TRBJ2-3; TRBD2 matches 9 bases. V was clipped by 1 base and J by 2 bases; unmatched bases: 5. There are 16 residues in the CDR3. CDR1 is SGHNT, CDR2 YYREEE, per germline (reference sequence). Here the CDR3 reads CASSLKTSGPTDTQYF. CDR3 nucleotide sequence: TGTGCCAGCAGCTTGAAGACTAGCGGACCCACAGATACGCAGTATTTT.

V gene TRBV6-2 or TRBV6-3 combines with J gene TRBJ2-5; D possibly corresponds to TRBD2 (6 bases). V lost 6 bases and J 1 base, leaving 18 bases between the germline ends. Germline V gives CDR1 MNHEY, CDR2 SVGEGT. The CDR3 sequence is 16 residues long. The CDR3 region has the DNA TGTGCCAGCAGCAAATTGGGGGGAGGCCTCCAAGAGACCCAGTACTTC. Translated, it gives CASSKLGGGLQETQYF.

This clone has only a few counts. This chain connects TRBV6-5 to TRBJ1-6; maybe TRBD1 (6 bases). The V gene lost 6 bases and the J gene lost 5 bases, with 11 bases spanning the gap. The CDR3 is made up of 14 amino acids. Germline V CDR1 and CDR2: MNHEY, SVGAGI. CDR3: CASRGTINNSPLHF. The CDR3 DNA follows: TGTGCCAGCAGGGGGACAATCAATAATTCACCCCTCCACTTT.

This clone was seen only once. The chain joins TRBV2 to TRBJ1-4; 9 bases are a match to TRBD1. V trimming: 3 bases; J trimming: 8 bases; junction bases outside the gene matches: 4. Germline V lookup: CDR1 SNHLY, CDR2 FYNNEI. The CDR3 sequence is 14 residues long. The CDR3 nucleotides are TGTGCCAGCAGTGATGGGACAGGGTGGGAAAAACTGTTTTTT. This sequence encodes CASSDGTGWEKLFF.

At least ten counts were recorded for this clone. This same CDR3 is encoded by further DNA sequences in the sample. The V call is TRBV7-2, the J call TRBJ1-6, with TRBD1 matching 9 bases. Germline lookup yields CDR1 SGHTA and CDR2 FQGNSA. CDR3 length: 14 residues. The junction had 4 bases not matched to a gene; V was cut back by 4 bases and J by 9 bases. The CDR3 DNA follows: TGTGCCAGCAGCTCCGGGACAGGGTCTTCACCCCTCCACTTT. Its protein is CASSSGTGSSPLHF.

This clone was counted ten times or more. The chain has TRBV4-2 and TRBJ1-2, with D possibly TRBD1 on 5 matching bases. The V and J ends lost 1 base and 6 bases respectively, with 6 bases between them. Germline V gene lookup returns CDR1 LGHNA and CDR2 YNFKEQ. The CDR3 contains 12 residues. CDR3 region: CASSQAGDGYTF. Written as DNA, the CDR3 is TGTGCCAGCAGCCAAGCGGGGGATGGCTACACCTTC.

This rearrangement joins TRBV4-1 to TRBJ2-7, with 13 bases aligning to TRBD2. Trimming took 4 bases from V and 3 from J; bases not matched to a gene: 9. Germline lookup yields CDR1 MGHRA and CDR2 YSYEKL. This CDR3 has 17 amino acids. The CDR3 nucleotides are TGCGCCAGCAGCCCAGGATTACTAGCGGGAGGGCGCTACGAGCAGTACTTC. Amino acid sequence: CASSPGLLAGGRYEQYF.